The clone carrying this T cell receptor (beta chain) was observed a single time. Trimming shortened V by 3 bases and J by 6 bases, and 5 bases separated the two germline ends. CDR3 length: 11 amino acids. Germline CDR1 reads KGHSH; CDR2 reads LQKENI. Seattle patients were enrolled during active infection and followed longitudinally. This sample stems from a study of blood T cell repertoires in COVID-19. Sequenced by immunoSEQ multiplex PCR; TCRdb stores in-frame clones only, minus some. The sample records under 250,000 clones, around 90% being singletons. This sequence joins TRBV18 and TRBJ1-1; no reliable D call. Specimen: peripheral blood. This receptor was obtained from a man between 25 and 39 years old with COVID-19, enrolled during active disease. CDR3 sequence (DNA): TGTGCCAGCTCACCTCGCGCTGAAGCTTTCTTT. It specifies CASSPRAEAFF.